These T cell receptor beta chains were read from a single sample in a study of neurological immune-mediated disorders. TCRdb redid the calling of the 5' RACE reads with MiXCR, one entry per CDR3 protein. The repertoire has 50,000 to 75,000 distinct CDR3 sequences, about 13% of them found once; the top ten carry about 10%. The sample was PBMCs. These receptors originate from an older woman with HTLV-1-associated myelopathy (HAM/TSP). Each CDR3 is given with its conserved first and last residue. The D gene is left open where the match is weak. Clone sizes are shown as once, few, many, or a class for an expanded clone.

V	J	D	size	DNA	CDR3
TRBV27	TRBJ1-1	-	many	TGTGCCAGCAGTCAGGGACTGATGAACACTGAAGCTTTCTTT	CASSQGLMNTEAFF
TRBV29-1	TRBJ2-7	TRBD1	few	TGCAGCGTTTTACCGACAGGGCTCTACGAGCAGTACTTC	CSVLPTGLYEQYF
TRBV29-1	TRBJ2-3	TRBD2	many	TGCAGCGGGGGACTAAGCACAGATACGCAGTATTTT	CSGGLSTDTQYF
TRBV24-1	TRBJ2-5	-	many	TGTGCCACCAGTGACCTGGAGACCCAGTACTTC	CATSDLETQYF
TRBV10-3	TRBJ2-2	-	many	TGTGCCATCCGTGAACAGTCGAACACCGGGGAGCTGTTTTTT	CAIREQSNTGELFF
TRBV27	TRBJ2-1	TRBD2	many	TGTGCCAGCAGTCCCGGGACTAGATACAATGAGCAGTTCTTC	CASSPGTRYNEQFF
TRBV20-1	TRBJ2-7	TRBD2	many	TGCAGTGCTGCCCCGGGGGGGCGATCCTACGAGCAGTACTTC	CSAAPGGRSYEQYF
TRBV5-1	TRBJ1-1	TRBD1	many	TGCGCCAGCAGCGACCGACAGGGTAGCACTGAAGCTTTCTTT	CASSDRQGSTEAFF
TRBV6-6	TRBJ2-3	TRBD2	many	TGTGCCAGCGGGCGGGGGGATACGCAGTATTTT	CASGRGDTQYF
TRBV20-1	TRBJ2-5	-	many	TGCAGTGCTAGGACAGACCAAGAGACCCAGTACTTC	CSARTDQETQYF
TRBV7-2	TRBJ2-7	-	many	TGTGCCAGCAGCTTAATCGGTAGCGGAACCTACGAGCAGTACTTC	CASSLIGSGTYEQYF
TRBV20-1	TRBJ2-3	-	many	TGCAGTGCTAGTTGGAGCGGCACAGATACGCAGTATTTT	CSASWSGTDTQYF
TRBV20-1	TRBJ1-4	-	many	TGCAGTGCTAAACAGGGAATTAATGAAAAACTGTTTTTT	CSAKQGINEKLFF
TRBV5-1	TRBJ1-1	-	many	TGCGCCAGCAGCTTGGAACGACCGAACACTGAAGCTTTCTTT	CASSLERPNTEAFF
TRBV6-6	TRBJ2-5	TRBD1	few	TGTGCCAGCAGTTACTCTCCACGGACAGGCCAAGAGACCCAGTACTTC	CASSYSPRTGQETQYF
TRBV15	TRBJ2-2	-	few	TGTGCCACCAGCAAACGCCGGGGGAGCACCGGGGAGCTGTTTTTT	CATSKRRGSTGELFF
TRBV14	TRBJ2-7	-	many	TGTGCCAGCAGACCAACCTACGAGCAGTACTTC	CASRPTYEQYF
TRBV28	TRBJ2-7	-	many	TGTGCCAGCAGTTTATGGGACAGATACTACGAGCAGTACTTC	CASSLWDRYYEQYF
TRBV12-3/TRBV12-4	TRBJ2-1	-	many	TGTGCCAGCAGTAGGGACAGGGATCAGGGGCTAGCGGGAGACGAGCAGTTCTTC	CASSRDRDQGLAGDEQFF
TRBV5-1	TRBJ2-1	-	many	TGCGCCAGCAGCTTCCCCCGGACTGAACACAATGAGCAGTTCTTC	CASSFPRTEHNEQFF